This T cell receptor beta chain was recovered during a study of control samples from healthy donors and cancer patients. CDR3 length: 15 residues. V was shortened by 1 base and J by 5 bases, with 14 bases between the two germline ends. CDR1 SEHNR and CDR2 FQNEAQ come from the germline V gene (reference sequence). Generated by immunoSEQ multiplex PCR, the TCRdb table keeps only in-frame clones and is missing some. The profile covers 24,000 or so clones, with 85% appearing a single time and 38% taken by the ten largest. The origin of this receptor is a man aged 60 to 75 with head and neck cancer. This chain joins TRBV7-9 and TRBJ2-5; D unclear. The sequencing input was PBMCs. DNA of the CDR3: TGTGCCAGCAGCTTAGGGCAAATAGCTAAGGAGACCCAGTACTTC. This gives the protein CASSLGQIAKETQYF.